The next 32 T cell receptor beta chains were all read from a single sample in a study of cytomegalovirus exposure and HLA in healthy donors. 60 Vbeta and 13 Jbeta primers were used in PCR. Profiled with immunoSEQ multiplex PCR; TCRdb holds only in-frame clones, not every one. The table records around 110,000 clones, over 70% of them present only once. Sample: PBMCs. The receptors originated from a woman aged 18-35 years in good health and CMV-seronegative.

V is TRBV6-6 and J is TRBJ1-2; 7 positions match TRBD1. J gave up 3 bases and V 8 bases, and 9 bases lay outside the gene matches. Germline V CDR1 and CDR2: MNHNY, SVGAGI (reference sequence). The CDR3 is 14 amino acids. DNA for the CDR3: TGTGCCAGCTTAAGGGGGCGACGTCACTATGGCTACACCTTC. As protein: CASLRGRRHYGYTF.

The chain recombines TRBV10-3 with TRBJ2-3, with TRBD1 matching 9 bases. The CDR3 runs to 14 residues. Germline V lookup: CDR1 ENHRY, CDR2 SYGVKD. The trim removed 10 bases at V and 1 base at J, leaving 6 bases unmatched. Here the CDR3 DNA reads TGTGCCACCCGGACAGGGGAAGGCACAGATACGCAGTATTTT. It translates to CATRTGEGTDTQYF.

This sequence joins TRBV5-6 and TRBJ1-2; D unclear. The germline gives CDR1 SGHDT, CDR2 YYEEEE. The ends were cut back, 2 bases at V and 7 bases at J, with 18 bases in the middle. The CDR3 runs to 15 residues. CDR3 sequence reads: CASSFRGNSGGGYTF. The CDR3 DNA sequence: TGTGCCAGCAGCTTCAGAGGGAATTCCGGTGGTGGCTACACCTTC.

The chain combines TRBV15 with TRBJ1-2, with D perhaps TRBD1 (6 bases). Germline V gene lookup returns CDR1 LNHNV and CDR2 YYDKDF (reference sequence). This CDR3 region has 14 residues. The ends were cut back, 0 bases at V and 6 bases at J, with 11 bases in the middle. The CDR3 DNA is TGTGCCACCAGCAGAGAGACAGGTTTTGATGGCTACACCTTC. This translates into CATSRETGFDGYTF.

This clone has a single count. The V and J genes are TRBV2 and TRBJ2-1, with 12 bases lining up with TRBD2. This CDR3 is built from 15 residues. Trimming removed 4 bases from V and 7 bases from J; junction bases left unmatched: 5. The germline V gene has CDR1 SNHLY and CDR2 FYNNEI. CDR3 loop: CASSAGTSGLNEQFF. In DNA form, the CDR3 reads TGTGCCAGCAGTGCCGGGACTAGCGGGTTGAATGAGCAGTTCTTC.

The chain recombines TRBV7-9 with TRBJ2-1, with 8 bases fitting TRBD2. The CDR3 is made up of 15 amino acids. CDR1 SEHNR and CDR2 FQNEAQ come from the germline V gene (reference sequence). Unmatched junction bases numbered 7, after V lost 7 bases and J lost 2 bases. For the CDR3, the DNA is TGTGCCAGCATACCCCGGGGGGGTGCCTACAATGAGCAGTTCTTC. Protein product: CASIPRGGAYNEQFF.

V and J are TRBV5-4 and TRBJ2-5; 7 bases align to TRBD1. Looked up from germline, CDR1 is SGHNT and CDR2 is YYREEE (reference sequence). The CDR3 extends over 14 amino acids. With 2 bases clipped from V and 5 bases from J, the junction kept 6 bases outside the gene matches. The CDR3 sequence is CASSFRQGRETQYF. The CDR3 DNA is TGTGCCAGCAGCTTCCGACAGGGTAGGGAGACCCAGTACTTC.

The chain combines TRBV7-9 with TRBJ2-7, with a weak D call TRBD2 (5 bases). The germline gives CDR1 SEHNR, CDR2 FQNEAQ (reference sequence). There are 12 residues in the CDR3. Trimming pared 5 bases from V and 4 bases from J, leaving 9 bases between. For the CDR3, the DNA is TGTGCCAGCAGCCCTGACTATTACGAGCAGTACTTC. It yields the protein CASSPDYYEQYF.

Concerning this clone: Different DNA sequences within this sample yield the same CDR3. J is TRBJ1-1 and V is TRBV29-1, with 12 bases fitting TRBD1. V was clipped by 6 bases and J by 4 bases; unmatched bases: 12. Looked up from germline, CDR1 is SQVTM and CDR2 is ANQGSEA. This CDR3 is 16 amino acids long. This CDR3 reads CSVDVPGQGASTEAFF. The DNA for the CDR3 is TGCAGCGTAGACGTCCCGGGACAGGGGGCGAGCACTGAAGCTTTCTTT. The variable domain in full, with the rest retrieved from reference TRBV29-1 and TRBJ1-1, is SAVISQKPSRDICQRGTSLTIQCQVDSQVTMMFWYRQQPGQSLTLIATANQGSEATYESGFVIDKFPISRPNLTFSTLTVSNMSPEDSSIYLCSVDVPGQGASTEAFFGQGTRLTVV.

In its sample, this clone was seen a few times. The chain employs TRBV7-9 and TRBJ1-1; no reliable D call. The V end lost 5 bases, the J end lost 5 bases, and 18 bases lay between the germline ends. The CDR3 spans 15 residues. Germline CDR1 is SEHNR and CDR2 is FQNEAQ (reference sequence). CDR3 sequence: CASSPSGGVRTEAFF. Here the CDR3 DNA reads TGTGCCAGCAGCCCCTCGGGAGGAGTGAGGACTGAAGCTTTCTTT.

The CDR3 sequence is CASSLGASTNEKLFF. As DNA, the CDR3 is TGCGCCAGCAGCTTGGGGGCCAGCACTAATGAAAAACTGTTTTTT. This chain joins TRBV5-1 and TRBJ1-4; D not resolved. Germline CDR1 reads SGHRS; CDR2 reads YFSETQ. The V and J ends lost 0 bases and 2 bases respectively, with 8 bases between them. The CDR3 is made up of 15 amino acids.

In its sample, this clone was seen a few times. V usage is TRBV10-2 and J usage is TRBJ1-1; 9 nucleotides line up with TRBD1. The CDR3 is 15 amino acids. Germline V gene lookup returns CDR1 WSHSY and CDR2 SAAADI. J lost 3 bases, V lost 3 bases, and 5 bases had no gene match. The CDR3 region is CASSDGTGTYTEAFF. CDR3 sequence (DNA): TGCGCCAGCAGTGACGGGACAGGGACATACACTGAAGCTTTCTTT.

The chain couples TRBV25-1 to TRBJ1-1; D not resolved. The V end lost 3 bases, the J end lost 7 bases, and 18 bases lay between the germline ends. This CDR3 comprises 15 residues. CDR1 is MGHDK, CDR2 SYGVNS, per germline. CDR3 coding DNA: TGTGCCAGCAGTGATTCGAGGCGGCTGTTGGGTGAAGCTTTCTTT. Its protein product is CASSDSRRLLGEAFF.

The chain couples TRBV19 to TRBJ1-2; tentatively, D is TRBD1 (5 bases). CDR1 and CDR2 from the germline V gene are LNHDA and SQIVND (reference sequence). This CDR3 is built from 14 residues. V dropped 6 bases and J dropped 3 bases, with 14 bases sitting between them. CDR3 loop: CASRSPRGDYGYTF. The CDR3 DNA follows: TGTGCCAGTAGATCCCCCCGGGGGGACTATGGCTACACCTTC.

This clone was seen only a few times. This chain connects TRBV5-1 to TRBJ1-2; 8 bases agree with TRBD1. The J segment lost 4 bases and the V segment lost 2 bases, leaving 10 bases of the junction unmatched. The CDR3 loop spans 16 amino acids. The germline V gene has CDR1 SGHRS and CDR2 YFSETQ. The CDR3 loop is CASSLLSTGAGYGYTF. The CDR3 DNA is TGCGCCAGCAGCTTATTATCGACAGGGGCTGGCTATGGCTACACCTTC.

The genes are TRBV6-5 and TRBJ2-7; the D is unclear. The CDR3 runs to 15 residues. Germline lookup yields CDR1 MNHEY and CDR2 SVGAGI. V was cut by 6 bases and J by 3 bases, with 18 bases left in between. DNA of the CDR3: TGTGCCAGCAGAGCGTCGCTGAACGTATTCTACGAGCAGTACTTC. It specifies CASRASLNVFYEQYF.

The chain employs TRBV23-1 and TRBJ2-5, with 9 bases identical to TRBD1. TRBV23-1 falls under the ORF class, with uncertain function. The CDR3 runs 14 residues. The V segment lost 4 bases and the J segment 3 bases; nucleotides outside the gene matches: 3. The CDR3 DNA reads as TGCGCCAGCAGTCCCCGGACAGGGGAAGAGACCCAGTACTTC. This translates into CASSPRTGEETQYF.

The chain combines TRBV5-4 with TRBJ1-2; D gene uncertain. The CDR3 runs 14 residues. Germline V CDR1 and CDR2: SGHNT, YYREEE (reference sequence). V lost 4 bases and J lost 0, with 10 bases in between. CDR3 nucleotide sequence: TGTGCCAGCAGCCCCCTCCCAGCTAACTATGGCTACACCTTC. It translates to CASSPLPANYGYTF.

This chain connects TRBV5-1 to TRBJ2-1; perhaps TRBD1 as D (7 bases). The CDR3 has 17 residues. Looked up from germline, CDR1 is SGHRS and CDR2 is YFSETQ. V lost 6 bases to trimming and J lost 5 bases, with 24 bases between them. CDR3: CASTPAGQKYTDNEQFF. The DNA for the CDR3 is TGCGCCAGCACTCCCGCGGGACAGAAATATACTGACAATGAGCAGTTCTTC.

The chain employs TRBV10-2 and TRBJ2-7, with D possibly matching TRBD1 (6 bases). The length of the CDR3 is 15 residues. Germline CDR1 reads WSHSY; CDR2 reads SAAADI. The V end lost 9 bases, the J end lost 3 bases, and 21 bases lay between the germline ends. CDR3 DNA sequence: TGCGCCAGTTTCCGGGACACTCTGGGCAGCTACGAGCAGTACTTC. This gives the protein CASFRDTLGSYEQYF.

The CDR3, as DNA: TGTGCCAGCAGTAGGGAGGCTACCTACAATGAGCAGTTCTTC. This sequence encodes CASSREATYNEQFF. The chain links TRBV2 to TRBJ2-1; tentative D call: TRBD2 (6 bases). Trimming removed 5 bases from V and 2 bases from J, with 10 bases in between. From germline, CDR1 is SNHLY and CDR2 FYNNEI. CDR3 length: 14 amino acids.

The rearrangement uses TRBV7-2 and TRBJ2-3; the match to TRBD2 covers 8 bases. Germline CDR1 is SGHTA and CDR2 is FQGNSA. The CDR3 spans 15 residues. After removal of 6 bases from V and 5 bases from J, the junction contained 10 bases not matched to a gene. The CDR3 coding sequence is TGTGCCAGCAGTCACAGCGGGGGATCGTTAGATACGCAGTATTTT. Encoded protein: CASSHSGGSLDTQYF.

This clone was seen ten or more times. The chain couples TRBV7-9 to TRBJ1-1, with TRBD1 as a possible D gene (5 bases). From germline, CDR1 is SEHNR and CDR2 FQNEAQ (reference sequence). V was cut by 2 bases and J by 4 bases, with 17 bases left in between. CDR3 length: 16 amino acids. DNA for the CDR3: TGTGCCAGCAGCTTACCTATCAGGGCCGTAGGCACTGAAGCTTTCTTT. Protein: CASSLPIRAVGTEAFF.

The chain recombines TRBV5-1 with TRBJ1-3; D remains unclear. With 0 bases removed from V and 0 bases from J, the gap between germline ends came to 7 bases. This CDR3 region has 15 residues. The V gene's germline CDR1 is SGHRS and CDR2 YFSETQ. CDR3 sequence reads: CASSLGPFSGNTIYF. CDR3 DNA sequence: TGCGCCAGCAGCTTGGGTCCGTTCTCTGGAAACACCATATATTTT.

This clone was detected only once. V gene TRBV6-1 combines with J gene TRBJ1-5; D uncertain. The ends were cut back, 3 bases at V and 4 bases at J, with 13 bases in the middle. The germline CDR1 and CDR2 sequences are MNHNS and SASEGT. The CDR3 runs 15 residues. CDR3 bases: TGTGCCAGCAGTGACTCCTCGGGGTGGAATCAGCCCCAGCATTTT. Its translation: CASSDSSGWNQPQHF.

The chain links TRBV19 to TRBJ2-6; no clear D. Trimming removed 4 bases from V and 0 bases from J, with 7 bases in between. Germline V gene data show CDR1 as LNHDA and CDR2 as SQIVND (reference sequence). This CDR3 spans 15 amino acids. CDR3 sequence (DNA): TGTGCCAGTAGTACCCCCGGCTCTGGGGCCAACGTCCTGACTTTC. The encoded protein is CASSTPGSGANVLTF.

This chain connects TRBV5-4 to TRBJ2-2; a weak D match, TRBD2 (6 bases). V was pared by 4 bases and J by 2 bases, with 18 bases between. There are 17 residues in the CDR3. Germline CDR1 and CDR2: SGHNT and YYREEE (reference sequence). This chain's CDR3 is CASSPAGTGTNTGELFF. The CDR3 DNA follows: TGTGCCAGCAGCCCTGCGGGGACTGGAACCAACACCGGGGAGCTGTTTTTT.

The rearrangement joins TRBV5-1 to TRBJ1-3; unclear D gene. The ends were cut back, 4 bases at V and 0 bases at J, with 8 bases in the middle. Germline V CDR1 and CDR2: SGHRS, YFSETQ. The CDR3 has 14 residues. The CDR3 nucleotides read TGCGCCAGCAGCATAGATAACTCTGGAAACACCATATATTTT. Protein sequence: CASSIDNSGNTIYF.

This clone appeared a single time. V is TRBV10-3 and J is TRBJ2-1; D unclear. Germline lookup yields CDR1 ENHRY and CDR2 SYGVKD. Deletions cut 3 bases from V and 0 bases from J, with 15 bases between. The CDR3 contains 17 residues. CDR3: CAISDPEEPRSYNEQFF. The DNA of the CDR3 is TGTGCCATCAGTGATCCAGAGGAGCCGCGCTCCTACAATGAGCAGTTCTTC.

The chain has TRBV6-1 and TRBJ1-4; 8 bases align to TRBD1. The CDR3 has 15 residues. The V gene's germline CDR1 is MNHNS and CDR2 SASEGT. V was pared by 2 bases and J by 5 bases, with 4 bases of the junction left unmatched. CDR3 DNA: TGTGCCAGCAGTGAACAGACAGGGGCAAATGAAAAACTGTTTTTT. It translates to CASSEQTGANEKLFF.

The V call is TRBV29-1, the J call TRBJ2-5; 7 nucleotides agree with TRBD2. With V trimmed by 1 base and J by 12 bases, 5 bases remained unmatched. In germline, CDR1 is SQVTM, CDR2 ANQGSEA. The CDR3 runs 11 residues. CDR3 residues: CSVEGGGLEYF. In DNA, the CDR3 is TGCAGCGTTGAAGGCGGGGGACTTGAGTACTTC.

The chain links TRBV7-9 to TRBJ1-2; 9 positions match TRBD1. The germline V gene encodes CDR1 SEHNR and CDR2 FQNEAQ (reference sequence). The CDR3 covers 14 residues. V shed 6 bases, J shed 7 bases, and the junction held 9 bases outside the gene matches. Here the CDR3 reads CASRLTGGTGGYTF. CDR3 DNA: TGTGCCAGCAGGTTGACAGGGGGTACGGGTGGCTACACCTTC.